This section outlines one T cell receptor beta chain sequence together with its context. Alongside a J-beta primer mix, a sample-barcoded 5' primer served in a second PCR lasting about 7 to 11 cycles. TCRdb reprocessed the 5' RACE reads with MiXCR, giving one entry per CDR3 protein. In the table there are around 800,000 distinct CDR3 sequences, around 25% of which are singletons. This specimen belongs to a study of blood T cells in healthy people across ages. This CDR3 is 14 amino acids long. V lost 0 bases, J lost 7 bases, and 8 bases lay in between. Germline V gene sequence: CDR1 SGHRS, CDR2 YFSETQ. These same records also appear under a second study, on T cells of mothers and their children.

The chain has TRBV5-1 and TRBJ1-6; tentative D call: TRBD1 (5 bases). This receptor was taken from a boy aged 10-17 years in good health. The sample taken for sequencing was blood. The CDR3 DNA sequence: TGCGCCAGCAGCTTGGTGGGGGGGAATTCACCCCTCCACTTT. It codes for CASSLVGGNSPLHF.